The 27 T cell receptor beta chains reported below all come from one sample, sequenced in a study of T cell responses to AZD1222 COVID-19 vaccine. Libraries were prepared by immunoSEQ multiplex PCR; TCRdb keeps only in-frame clonotypes and omits some of them. The sample holds fewer than 150,000 clones, more than 75% seen once. The sample was peripheral blood, taken 28 days after the second AZD1222 dose. These receptors all come from an adult who received the AZD1222 COVID-19 vaccine.

This clone was picked up a small number of times. This chain uses TRBV6-4 with TRBJ2-1; 13 nucleotides match TRBD2. CDR1 is MRHNA and CDR2 is SNTAGT in the germline V gene. Losses at the gene ends were 5 bases for V and 12 bases for J; bases not matched to a gene: 10. This CDR3 comprises 15 residues. This CDR3 is CASSPTTSGGSRQFF. The CDR3 bases are TGTGCCAGCAGTCCCACGACTAGCGGGGGGTCCAGGCAGTTCTTC.

The sample holds one count of this clone. The rearrangement uses TRBV9 and TRBJ1-2; 7 bases are a match to TRBD1. This CDR3 has 15 residues. Germline CDR1 SGDLS, CDR2 YYNGEE. Germline trimming cut 4 bases from V and 1 base from J; bases unmatched to any gene: 7. The CDR3 bases are TGTGCCAGCAGCCCCCCGACAGGGATTAACTATGGCTACACCTTC. It codes for CASSPPTGINYGYTF.

V and J are TRBV6-5 and TRBJ1-2, with unresolved D. This CDR3 is built from 14 residues. With 0 bases removed from V and 2 bases from J, the gap between germline ends came to 7 bases. In germline, CDR1 is MNHEY, CDR2 SVGAGI. The CDR3, as DNA: TGTGCCAGCAGTTACTCGTACGGGAACTATGGCTACACCTTC. As protein: CASSYSYGNYGYTF.

V and J are TRBV30 and TRBJ1-2, with TRBD1 as a possible D gene (5 bases). The germline V gene has CDR1 GTSNPN and CDR2 SVGIG (reference sequence). The length of the CDR3 is 14 residues. V lost 3 bases and J 4 bases, leaving 15 bases between the germline ends. Here the CDR3 reads CAWSAPGPLYGYTF. DNA for the CDR3: TGTGCCTGGAGCGCTCCGGGACCCCTCTATGGCTACACCTTC.

CDR3 nucleotides: TGTGCCAGCAGTTCCCAACTAGAGGGGGGCACGCAGTATTTT. The encoded protein is CASSSQLEGGTQYF. The chain combines TRBV27 with TRBJ2-3; D could derive from TRBD1 or TRBD2 (6 bases each). Between the trimmed V and J ends, which lost 4 bases and 9 bases, there was a span of 17 bases. CDR1 is MNHEY, CDR2 SMNVEV, per germline (reference sequence). The length of the CDR3 is 14 residues.

This rearrangement joins TRBV7-3 to TRBJ2-7; 12 positions agree with TRBD2. Germline values: CDR1 SGHTA, CDR2 FQGTGA. The V segment lost 5 bases and the J segment 2 bases; nucleotides outside the gene matches: 4. The CDR3 is made up of 15 amino acids. Here the CDR3 DNA reads TGTGCCAGCAGCATGACTAGCGGGGGACCCTACGAGCAGTACTTC. Residues: CASSMTSGGPYEQYF.

The chain recombines TRBV28 with TRBJ2-2, with TRBD2 as a possible D gene (6 bases). The V gene's germline CDR1 is MDHEN and CDR2 SYDVKM. The ends were cut back, 1 base at V and 6 bases at J, with 12 bases in the middle. The CDR3 contains 15 residues. The CDR3 reads CASSLSTSGPGELFF. The CDR3 DNA follows: TGTGCCAGCAGTTTATCGACTAGTGGACCCGGGGAGCTGTTTTTT.

This clone has a handful of counts. The chain couples TRBV2 to TRBJ1-5, with 7 bases aligning to TRBD1. CDR1 and CDR2 from the germline V gene are SNHLY and FYNNEI. This CDR3 contains 19 residues. Germline trimming cut 0 bases from V and 0 bases from J; bases unmatched to any gene: 11. CDR3 region: CASSEARRGPGYSNQPQHF. The CDR3 DNA follows: TGTGCCAGCAGTGAAGCGCGGAGGGGGCCGGGCTATAGCAATCAGCCCCAGCATTTT.

Remarks on this clone: One base away lies a much larger clone, so this may be a sequencing read error. The chain is built from TRBV7-6 and TRBJ1-2; D is ambiguous. In germline, CDR1 is SGHVS, CDR2 FNYEAQ. The CDR3 runs 12 residues. V was shortened by 0 bases and J by 4 bases, with 3 bases between the two germline ends. The DNA for the CDR3 is TGTGCCAGCAGCTTAGCGAGCTATGGCTACACCTTC. Its protein is CASSLASYGYTF.

The chain has TRBV7-2 and TRBJ1-3; D is ambiguous. Trimming removed 1 base at V and 0 bases at J, with 13 bases between. CDR3 length: 17 residues. Germline loops: CDR1 SGHTA, CDR2 FQGNSA. DNA for the CDR3: TGTGCCAGCAGCTTAGGGGGTAGGCTAGACTCTGGAAACACCATATATTTT. Protein product: CASSLGGRLDSGNTIYF.

The chain uses TRBV5-1 and TRBJ1-1; D may be TRBD1 (5 bases). V was clipped by 8 bases and J by 1 base, with 15 bases between them. Germline-derived CDR1 and CDR2 are SGHRS and YFSETQ. The CDR3 contains 14 residues. The CDR3 reads CASRPGIENTEAFF. In DNA form, the CDR3 reads TGCGCCAGTCGGCCAGGGATCGAGAACACTGAAGCTTTCTTT. Using reference TRBV5-1 and TRBJ1-1 for the parts outside the CDR3, the full variable domain is KAGVTQTPRYLIKTRGQQVTLSCSPISGHRSVSWYQQTPGQGLQFLFEYFSETQRNKGNFPGRFSGRQFSNSRSEMNVSTLELGDSALYLCASRPGIENTEAFFGQGTRLTVV.

The rearrangement links TRBV19 to TRBJ2-5, with 8 positions matching TRBD2. With 5 bases clipped from V and 9 bases from J, the junction kept 11 bases outside the gene matches. The germline gives CDR1 LNHDA, CDR2 SQIVND (reference sequence). The CDR3 spans 14 residues. The CDR3 DNA sequence: TGTGCCAGTAGTGAGTTAGCGGGGCCCGGGGCCCAGTACTTC. It encodes CASSELAGPGAQYF.

In this sample, this clone turned up once. The chain employs TRBV7-6 and TRBJ2-3, with TRBD1 matching 8 bases. V gave up 2 bases and J gave up 0 bases; unmatched junction bases: 4. There are 16 residues in the CDR3. Germline values: CDR1 SGHVS, CDR2 FNYEAQ. The CDR3 here is CASSLRQGTSTDTQYF. For the CDR3, the DNA is TGTGCCAGCAGCTTACGACAGGGGACAAGCACAGATACGCAGTATTTT.

This clone occurred once. The chain combines TRBV29-1 with TRBJ2-3; unclear D gene. Looked up from germline, CDR1 is SQVTM and CDR2 is ANQGSEA. V was shortened by 7 bases and J by 2 bases, with 7 bases between the two germline ends. The CDR3 has 11 residues. The CDR3 spells CSGDLTDTQYF. The DNA for the CDR3 is TGCAGCGGTGATCTCACAGATACGCAGTATTTT.

The genes are TRBV30 and TRBJ1-5; the D gene is possibly TRBD1 (6 bases). There are 14 residues in the CDR3. V dropped 4 bases and J dropped 5 bases, with 15 bases sitting between them. Germline CDR1 and CDR2: GTSNPN and SVGIG (reference sequence). The CDR3 reads CAWTRGGRDQPQHF. In nucleotides, the CDR3 is TGTGCCTGGACTCGGGGGGGGCGAGATCAGCCCCAGCATTTT.

This chain joins TRBV3-1 (or the pseudogene TRBV3-2) and TRBJ1-2, with 12 bases identical to TRBD1. From germline, CDR1 is LGHDT and CDR2 YNNKEL (reference sequence). The CDR3 contains 14 residues. V lost 4 bases and J lost 7; bases outside the gene matches: 4. For the CDR3, the DNA is TGTGCCAGCAGCCTCGGGACAGGGGGCCTTGGCTACACCTTC. The encoded protein is CASSLGTGGLGYTF.

V usage is TRBV7-6 and J usage is TRBJ1-2; the match to TRBD1 covers 9 bases. CDR3 length equals 16 residues. The germline gives CDR1 SGHVS, CDR2 FNYEAQ. V was clipped by 5 bases and J by 8 bases; unmatched bases: 15. Written as DNA, the CDR3 is TGTGCCAGCAGCCTCGGACAGGGGAAGGCTACTAGGGGCTACACCTTC. Translated: CASSLGQGKATRGYTF.

The chain carries TRBV30 and TRBJ1-4, with D uncertain. V lost 2 bases and J lost 8, with 12 bases in between. The CDR3 totals 13 residues. Germline V gene sequence: CDR1 GTSNPN, CDR2 SVGIG (reference sequence). The CDR3 reads CAWSTVTREKLFF. In nucleotides, the CDR3 is TGTGCCTGGAGTACGGTGACAAGAGAAAAACTGTTTTTT.

Here the CDR3 reads CASSLVQETQYF. Written as DNA, the CDR3 is TGCGCCAGCAGCCTGGTCCAAGAGACCCAGTACTTC. This chain uses TRBV5-1 with TRBJ2-5, with D unclear. Looked up from germline, CDR1 is SGHRS and CDR2 is YFSETQ. V was cut by 4 bases and J by 1 base, with 5 bases left in between. The CDR3 covers 12 residues.

This clone was counted between two and nine times. The rearrangement joins TRBV28 to TRBJ1-2; D remains ambiguous. Looked up from germline, CDR1 is MDHEN and CDR2 is SYDVKM. V lost 8 bases and J lost 8, with 12 bases in between. This CDR3 is built from 11 residues. CDR3 sequence reads: CASGGRRGYTF. The DNA of the CDR3 is TGTGCCAGCGGAGGCCGGAGGGGCTACACCTTC.

This clone appeared a single time. The J gene is TRBJ2-3, the V gene TRBV9; the match to TRBD1 covers 9 bases. The germline CDR1 and CDR2 sequences are SGDLS and YYNGEE. The CDR3 length is 17 residues. Losses at the gene ends were 2 bases for V and 2 bases for J; bases not matched to a gene: 9. CDR3 amino acids: CASSVSLRDRATDTQYF. The CDR3 region has the DNA TGTGCCAGCAGCGTCAGTCTTAGGGACAGGGCCACAGATACGCAGTATTTT.

The J gene is TRBJ2-3, the V gene TRBV21-1; the table calls TRBD2, which could not be checked here. TRBV21-1 is a documented pseudogene. There are 21 residues in the CDR3. CDR3 region: CASSKGVCLGTQLSSTDTQYF. The DNA for the CDR3 is TGTGCCAGCAGCAAAGGAGTTTGCCTCGGGACTCAACTGTCTAGCACAGATACGCAGTATTTT.

This sequence joins TRBV27 and TRBJ1-4; TRBD1 matches 7 bases. Trimming removed 9 bases from V and 1 base from J; junction bases left unmatched: 5. Germline V gene data show CDR1 as MNHEY and CDR2 as SMNVEV (reference sequence). CDR3 length equals 14 residues. CDR3: CASQGGVTNEKLFF. Written as DNA, the CDR3 is TGTGCCAGTCAGGGGGGGGTAACTAATGAAAAACTGTTTTTT.

The J gene is TRBJ1-1, the V gene TRBV24-1; D not resolved. Germline values: CDR1 KGHDR, CDR2 SFDVKD. V lost 9 bases to trimming and J lost 3 bases, with 19 bases between them. The CDR3 is made up of 15 amino acids. The CDR3: CATGTLRECDTEAFF. The DNA of the CDR3 is TGTGCCACCGGTACCCTAAGGGAATGCGACACTGAAGCTTTCTTT.

This chain uses TRBV30 with TRBJ1-1; D might be TRBD1 (6 bases). V was clipped by 5 bases and J by 1 base, with 11 bases between them. CDR1 is GTSNPN and CDR2 is SVGIG in the germline V gene (reference sequence). This CDR3 is built from 13 residues. CDR3 in DNA: TGTGCCTGGGGGGGGCTGGGGAACACTGAAGCTTTCTTT. Protein: CAWGGLGNTEAFF.

CDR3: CASSPGAAIGELFF. CDR3 DNA: TGTGCCAGCTCACCGGGGGCAGCGATTGGGGAGCTGTTTTTT. The V call is TRBV18, the J call TRBJ2-2, with D possibly matching TRBD1 (6 bases). The V end lost 3 bases, the J end lost 8 bases, and 13 bases lay between the germline ends. Looked up from germline, CDR1 is KGHSH and CDR2 is LQKENI. The CDR3 is made up of 14 amino acids.

The gene calls are TRBV6-5 and TRBJ1-5; D not certain. The germline V gene has CDR1 MNHEY and CDR2 SVGAGI. Trimming removed 3 bases from V and 0 bases from J, with 12 bases in between. The CDR3 extends over 16 amino acids. In DNA, the CDR3 is TGTGCCAGCAGTTATGGACGGACCTATAGCAATCAGCCCCAGCATTTT. This gives the protein CASSYGRTYSNQPQHF.